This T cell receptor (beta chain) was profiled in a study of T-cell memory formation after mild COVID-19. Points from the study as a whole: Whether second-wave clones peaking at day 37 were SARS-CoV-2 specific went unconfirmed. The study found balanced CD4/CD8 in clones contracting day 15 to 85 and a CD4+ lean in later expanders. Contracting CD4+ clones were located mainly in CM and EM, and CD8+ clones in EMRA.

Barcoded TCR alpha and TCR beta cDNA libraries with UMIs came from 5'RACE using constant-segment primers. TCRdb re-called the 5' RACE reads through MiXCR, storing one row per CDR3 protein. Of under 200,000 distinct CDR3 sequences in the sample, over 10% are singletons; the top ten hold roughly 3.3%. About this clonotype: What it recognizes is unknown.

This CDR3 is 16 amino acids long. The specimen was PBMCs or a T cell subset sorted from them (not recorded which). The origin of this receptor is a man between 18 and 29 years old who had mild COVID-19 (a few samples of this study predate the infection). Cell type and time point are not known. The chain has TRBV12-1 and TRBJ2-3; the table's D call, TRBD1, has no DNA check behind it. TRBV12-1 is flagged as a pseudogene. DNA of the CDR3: TGTGCCAGCAGCCCGCAGGGGGCGGCTGGCACAGATACGCAGTATTTT. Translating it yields CASSPQGAAGTDTQYF.